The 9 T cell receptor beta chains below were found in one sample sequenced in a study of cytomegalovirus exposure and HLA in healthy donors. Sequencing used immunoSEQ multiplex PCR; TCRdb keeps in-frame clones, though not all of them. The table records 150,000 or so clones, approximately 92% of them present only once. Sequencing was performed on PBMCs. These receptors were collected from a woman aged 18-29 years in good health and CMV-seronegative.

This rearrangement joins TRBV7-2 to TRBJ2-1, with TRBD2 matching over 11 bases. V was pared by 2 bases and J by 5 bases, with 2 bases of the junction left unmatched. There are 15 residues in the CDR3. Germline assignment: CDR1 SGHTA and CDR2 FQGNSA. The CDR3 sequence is CASSLTSGGDNEQFF. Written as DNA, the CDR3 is TGTGCCAGCAGCTTAACTAGCGGGGGCGACAATGAGCAGTTCTTC.

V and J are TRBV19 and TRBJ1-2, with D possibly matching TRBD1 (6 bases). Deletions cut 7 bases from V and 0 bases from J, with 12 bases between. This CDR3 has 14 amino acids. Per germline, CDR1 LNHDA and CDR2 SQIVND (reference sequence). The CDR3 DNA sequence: TGTGCCAGTAATAGGGACACCTCTAACTATGGCTACACCTTC. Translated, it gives CASNRDTSNYGYTF.

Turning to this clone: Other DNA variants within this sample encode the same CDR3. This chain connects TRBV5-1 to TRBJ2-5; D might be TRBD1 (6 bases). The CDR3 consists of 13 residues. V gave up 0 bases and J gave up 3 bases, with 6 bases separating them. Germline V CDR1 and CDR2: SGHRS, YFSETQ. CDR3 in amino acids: CASSLGTEETQYF. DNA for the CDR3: TGCGCCAGCAGCTTGGGGACAGAAGAGACCCAGTACTTC.

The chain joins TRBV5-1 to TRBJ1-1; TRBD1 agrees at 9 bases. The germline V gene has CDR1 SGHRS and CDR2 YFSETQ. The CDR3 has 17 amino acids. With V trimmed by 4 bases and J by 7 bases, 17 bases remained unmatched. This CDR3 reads CASSRNIFSDRGNEAFF. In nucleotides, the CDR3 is TGCGCCAGCAGCCGAAACATATTTTCGGACAGGGGAAATGAAGCTTTCTTT.

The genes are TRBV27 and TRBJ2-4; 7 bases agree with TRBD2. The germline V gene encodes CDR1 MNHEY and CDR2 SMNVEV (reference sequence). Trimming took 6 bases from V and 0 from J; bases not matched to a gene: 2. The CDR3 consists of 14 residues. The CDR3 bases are TGTGCCAGCAGGGGGGGGTTAGCCAAAAACATTCAGTACTTC. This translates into CASRGGLAKNIQYF.

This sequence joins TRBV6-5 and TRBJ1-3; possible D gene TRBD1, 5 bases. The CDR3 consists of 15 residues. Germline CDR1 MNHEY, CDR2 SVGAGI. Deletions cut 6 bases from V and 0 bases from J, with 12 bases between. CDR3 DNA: TGTGCCAGCAGGGTCTTAGGGGTCTCTGGAAACACCATATATTTT. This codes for CASRVLGVSGNTIYF.

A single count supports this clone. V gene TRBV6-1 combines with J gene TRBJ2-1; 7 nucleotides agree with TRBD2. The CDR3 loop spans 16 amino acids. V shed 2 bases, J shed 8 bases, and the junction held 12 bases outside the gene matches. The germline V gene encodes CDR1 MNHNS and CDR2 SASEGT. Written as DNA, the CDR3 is TGTGCCAGCAGTGAACGCGGGGGTACGGCAATCGATGAGCAGTTCTTC. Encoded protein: CASSERGGTAIDEQFF.

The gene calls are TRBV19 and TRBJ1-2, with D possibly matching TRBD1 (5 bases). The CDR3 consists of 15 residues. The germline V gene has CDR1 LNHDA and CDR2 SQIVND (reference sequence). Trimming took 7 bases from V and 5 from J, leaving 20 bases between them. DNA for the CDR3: TGTGCCAGTATGGAGGGGTACGTGAATCGTTATGGCTACACCTTC. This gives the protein CASMEGYVNRYGYTF.

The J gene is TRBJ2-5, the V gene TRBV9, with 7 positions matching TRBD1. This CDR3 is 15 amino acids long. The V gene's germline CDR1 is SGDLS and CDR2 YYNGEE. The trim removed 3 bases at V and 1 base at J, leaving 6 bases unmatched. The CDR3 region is CASSARWDSQETQYF. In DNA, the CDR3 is TGTGCCAGCAGCGCAAGATGGGACAGCCAAGAGACCCAGTACTTC.